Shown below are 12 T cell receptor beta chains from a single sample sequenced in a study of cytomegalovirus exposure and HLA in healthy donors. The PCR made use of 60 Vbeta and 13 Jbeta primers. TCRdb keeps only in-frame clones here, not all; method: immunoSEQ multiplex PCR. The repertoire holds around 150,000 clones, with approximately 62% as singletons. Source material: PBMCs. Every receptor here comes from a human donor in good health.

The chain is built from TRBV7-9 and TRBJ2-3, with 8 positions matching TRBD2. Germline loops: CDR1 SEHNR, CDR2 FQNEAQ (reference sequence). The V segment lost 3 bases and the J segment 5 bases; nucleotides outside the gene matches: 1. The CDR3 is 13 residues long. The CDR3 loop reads CASSFTSGDTQYF. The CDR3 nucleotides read TGTGCCAGCAGCTTTACTAGCGGAGATACGCAGTATTTT.

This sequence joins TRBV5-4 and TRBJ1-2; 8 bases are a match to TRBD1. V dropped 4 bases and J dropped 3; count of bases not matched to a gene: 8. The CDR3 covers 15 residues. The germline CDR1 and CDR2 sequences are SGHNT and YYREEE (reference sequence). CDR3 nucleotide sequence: TGTGCCAGCAGCCGTAGGACAGGGAGCGACTATGGCTACACCTTC. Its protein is CASSRRTGSDYGYTF. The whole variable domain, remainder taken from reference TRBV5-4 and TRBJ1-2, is ETGVTQSPTHLIKTRGQQVTLRCSSQSGHNTVSWYQQALGQGPQFIFQYYREEENGRGNFPPRFSGLQFPNYSSELNVNALELDDSALYLCASSRRTGSDYGYTFGSGTRLTVV.

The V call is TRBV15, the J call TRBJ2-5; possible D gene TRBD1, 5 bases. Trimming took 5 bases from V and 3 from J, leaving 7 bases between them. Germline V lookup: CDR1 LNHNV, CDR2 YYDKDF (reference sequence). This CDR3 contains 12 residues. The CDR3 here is CATSLGEETQYF. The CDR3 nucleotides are TGTGCCACCAGCCTAGGGGAAGAGACCCAGTACTTC.

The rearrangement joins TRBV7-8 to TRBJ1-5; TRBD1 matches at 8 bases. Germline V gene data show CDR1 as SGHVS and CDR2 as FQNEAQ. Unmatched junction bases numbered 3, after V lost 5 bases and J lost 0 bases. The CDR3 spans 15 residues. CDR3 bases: TGTGCCAGCAGCCGGACAGGGAATAGCAATCAGCCCCAGCATTTT. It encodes CASSRTGNSNQPQHF.

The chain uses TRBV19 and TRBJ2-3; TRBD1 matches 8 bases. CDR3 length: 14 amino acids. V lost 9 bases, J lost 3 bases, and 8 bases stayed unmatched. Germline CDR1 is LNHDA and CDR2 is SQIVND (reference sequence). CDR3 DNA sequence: TGTGCCAGCCAACTCAGGGGGCGGACAGATACGCAGTATTTT. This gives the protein CASQLRGRTDTQYF.

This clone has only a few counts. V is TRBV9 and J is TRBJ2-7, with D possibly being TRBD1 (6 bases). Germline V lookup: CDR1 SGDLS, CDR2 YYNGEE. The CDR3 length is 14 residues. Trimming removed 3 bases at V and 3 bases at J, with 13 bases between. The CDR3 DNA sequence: TGTGCCAGCAGCGCCACGGGACAAAACTACGAGCAGTACTTC. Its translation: CASSATGQNYEQYF.

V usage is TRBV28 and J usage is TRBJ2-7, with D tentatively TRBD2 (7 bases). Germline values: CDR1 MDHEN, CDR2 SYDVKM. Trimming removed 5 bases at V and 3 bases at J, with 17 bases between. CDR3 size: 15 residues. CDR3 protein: CASSRAHRDYYEQYF. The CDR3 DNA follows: TGTGCCAGCAGTCGGGCTCACAGGGACTACTACGAGCAGTACTTC.

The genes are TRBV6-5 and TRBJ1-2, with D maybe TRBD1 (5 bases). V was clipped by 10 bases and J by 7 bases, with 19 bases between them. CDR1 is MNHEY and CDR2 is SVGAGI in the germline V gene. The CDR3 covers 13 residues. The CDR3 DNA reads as TGTGCCATCCGAGACGACAGCCTTCGTGGCTACACCTTC. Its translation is CAIRDDSLRGYTF.

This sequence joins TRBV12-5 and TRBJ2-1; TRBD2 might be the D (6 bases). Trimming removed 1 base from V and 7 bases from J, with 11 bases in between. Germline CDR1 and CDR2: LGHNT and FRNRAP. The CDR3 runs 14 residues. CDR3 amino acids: CASGLAGVGNEQFF. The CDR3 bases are TGTGCTAGTGGTTTGGCGGGAGTGGGGAATGAGCAGTTCTTC.

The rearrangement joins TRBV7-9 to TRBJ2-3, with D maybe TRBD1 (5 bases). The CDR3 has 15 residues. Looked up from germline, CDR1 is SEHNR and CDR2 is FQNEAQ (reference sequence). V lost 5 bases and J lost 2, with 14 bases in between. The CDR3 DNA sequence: TGTGCCAGCAGCAGAAAGGACAAGCCCACAGATACGCAGTATTTT. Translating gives CASSRKDKPTDTQYF.

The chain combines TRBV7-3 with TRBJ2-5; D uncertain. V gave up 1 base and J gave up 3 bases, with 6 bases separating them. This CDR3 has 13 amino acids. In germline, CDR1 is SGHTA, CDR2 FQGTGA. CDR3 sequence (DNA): TGTGCCAGCAGCTTAAGTACAAAAGAGACCCAGTACTTC. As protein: CASSLSTKETQYF.

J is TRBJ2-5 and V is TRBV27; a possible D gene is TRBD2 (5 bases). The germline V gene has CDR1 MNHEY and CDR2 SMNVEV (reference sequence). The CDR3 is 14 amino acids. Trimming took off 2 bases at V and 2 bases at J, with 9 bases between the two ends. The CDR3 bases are TGTGCCAGCAGTTTAGGAGGCCTTCAAGAGACCCAGTACTTC. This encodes CASSLGGLQETQYF.